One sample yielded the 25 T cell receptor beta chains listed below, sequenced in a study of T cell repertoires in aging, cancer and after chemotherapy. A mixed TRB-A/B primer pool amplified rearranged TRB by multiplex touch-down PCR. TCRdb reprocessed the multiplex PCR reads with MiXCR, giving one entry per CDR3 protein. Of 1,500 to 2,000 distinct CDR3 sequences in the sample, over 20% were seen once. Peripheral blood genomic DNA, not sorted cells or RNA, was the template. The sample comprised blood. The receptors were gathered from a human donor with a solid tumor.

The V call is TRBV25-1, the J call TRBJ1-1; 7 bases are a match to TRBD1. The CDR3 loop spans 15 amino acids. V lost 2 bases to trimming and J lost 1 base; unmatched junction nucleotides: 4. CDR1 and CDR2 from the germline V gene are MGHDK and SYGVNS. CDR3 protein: CASSETQGWNTEAFF. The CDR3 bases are TGTGCCAGCAGTGAAACACAGGGGTGGAACACTGAAGCTTTCTTT.

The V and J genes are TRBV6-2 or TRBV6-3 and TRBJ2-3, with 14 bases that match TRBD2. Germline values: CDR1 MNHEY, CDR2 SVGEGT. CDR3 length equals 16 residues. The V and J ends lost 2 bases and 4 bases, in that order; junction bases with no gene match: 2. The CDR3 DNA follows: TGTGCCAGCAGTTACGGGACTAGCGGGAGTGCAGATACGCAGTATTTT. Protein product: CASSYGTSGSADTQYF.

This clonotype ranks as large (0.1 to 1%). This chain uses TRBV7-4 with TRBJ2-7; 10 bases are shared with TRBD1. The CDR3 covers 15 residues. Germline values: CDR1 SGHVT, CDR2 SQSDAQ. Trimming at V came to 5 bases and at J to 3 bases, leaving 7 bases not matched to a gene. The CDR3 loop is CASSPLDRGDYEQYF. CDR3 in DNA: TGTGCCAGCAGCCCCTTGGACAGGGGGGACTACGAGCAGTACTTC.

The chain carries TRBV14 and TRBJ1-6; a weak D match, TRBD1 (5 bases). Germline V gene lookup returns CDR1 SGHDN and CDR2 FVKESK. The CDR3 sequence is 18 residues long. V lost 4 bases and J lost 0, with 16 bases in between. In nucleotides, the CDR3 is TGTGCCAGCAGCCTGGGGCAGGGTCTTGGCTCCTATAATTCACCCCTCCACTTT. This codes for CASSLGQGLGSYNSPLHF.

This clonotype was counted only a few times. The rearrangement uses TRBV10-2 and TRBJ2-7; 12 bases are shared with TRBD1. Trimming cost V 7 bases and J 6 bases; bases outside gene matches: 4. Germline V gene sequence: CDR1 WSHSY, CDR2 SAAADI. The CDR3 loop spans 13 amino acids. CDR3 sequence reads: CASTGTGGFEQYF. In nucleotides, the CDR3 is TGCGCCAGCACCGGGACAGGGGGCTTCGAGCAGTACTTC.

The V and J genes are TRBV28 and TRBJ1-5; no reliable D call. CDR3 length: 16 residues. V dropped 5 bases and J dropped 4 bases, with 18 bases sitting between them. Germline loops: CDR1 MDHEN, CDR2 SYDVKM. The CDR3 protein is CASSDIVWGSNQPQHF. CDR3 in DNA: TGTGCCAGCAGTGACATAGTATGGGGTTCTAATCAGCCCCAGCATTTT.

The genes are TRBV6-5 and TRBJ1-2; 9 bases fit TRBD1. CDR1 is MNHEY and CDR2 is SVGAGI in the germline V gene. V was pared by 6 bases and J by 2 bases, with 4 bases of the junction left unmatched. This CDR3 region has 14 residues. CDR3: CASRLTGGNYGYTF. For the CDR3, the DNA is TGTGCCAGCAGACTGACAGGGGGAAACTATGGCTACACCTTC.

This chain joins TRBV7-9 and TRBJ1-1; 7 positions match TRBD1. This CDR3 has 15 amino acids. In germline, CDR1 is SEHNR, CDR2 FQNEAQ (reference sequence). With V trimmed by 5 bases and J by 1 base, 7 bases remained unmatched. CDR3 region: CASSPPAGGNTEAFF. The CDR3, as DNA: TGTGCCAGCAGCCCCCCGGCAGGGGGGAACACTGAAGCTTTCTTT.

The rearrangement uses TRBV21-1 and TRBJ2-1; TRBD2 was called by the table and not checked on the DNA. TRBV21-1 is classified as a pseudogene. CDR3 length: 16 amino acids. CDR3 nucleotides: TGTGCCAGCAGCTTAACTAGCGGCCGCTCCTACAATGAGCAGTTCTTC. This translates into CASSLTSGRSYNEQFF.

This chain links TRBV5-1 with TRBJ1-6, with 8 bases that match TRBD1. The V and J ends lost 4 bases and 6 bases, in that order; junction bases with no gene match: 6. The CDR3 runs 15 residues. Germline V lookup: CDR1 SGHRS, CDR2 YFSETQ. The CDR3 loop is CASSGSDRVNSPLHF. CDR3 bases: TGCGCCAGCAGCGGTTCGGACAGGGTTAATTCACCCCTCCACTTT.

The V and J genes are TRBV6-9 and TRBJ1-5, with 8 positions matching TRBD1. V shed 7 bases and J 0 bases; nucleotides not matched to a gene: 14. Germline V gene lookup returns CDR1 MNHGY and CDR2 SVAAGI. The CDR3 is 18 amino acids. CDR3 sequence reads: CASTNPDRALLSNQPQHF. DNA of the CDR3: TGTGCCAGCACCAACCCGGACAGGGCCCTTCTTAGCAATCAGCCCCAGCATTTT.

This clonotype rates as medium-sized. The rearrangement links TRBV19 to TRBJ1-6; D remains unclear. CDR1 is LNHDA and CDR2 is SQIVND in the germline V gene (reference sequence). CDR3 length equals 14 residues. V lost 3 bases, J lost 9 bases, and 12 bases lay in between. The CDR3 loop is CASSIGSVFSPLHF. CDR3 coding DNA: TGTGCCAGTAGTATCGGCTCCGTATTTTCACCCCTCCACTTT.

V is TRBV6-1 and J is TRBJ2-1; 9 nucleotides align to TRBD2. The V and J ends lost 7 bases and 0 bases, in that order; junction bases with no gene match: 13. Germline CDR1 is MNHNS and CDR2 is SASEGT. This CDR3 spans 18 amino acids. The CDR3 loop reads CASTSMGAGGRSYNEQFF. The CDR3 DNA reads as TGTGCCAGCACCTCAATGGGAGCGGGGGGCCGCTCCTACAATGAGCAGTTCTTC.

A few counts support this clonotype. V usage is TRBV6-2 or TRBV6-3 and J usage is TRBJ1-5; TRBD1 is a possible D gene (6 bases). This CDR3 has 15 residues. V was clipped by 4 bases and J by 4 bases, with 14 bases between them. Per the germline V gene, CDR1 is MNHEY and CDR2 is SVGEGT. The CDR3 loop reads CASSFTSGDNQPQHF. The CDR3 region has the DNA TGTGCCAGCAGTTTCACCTCAGGGGATAATCAGCCCCAGCATTTT.

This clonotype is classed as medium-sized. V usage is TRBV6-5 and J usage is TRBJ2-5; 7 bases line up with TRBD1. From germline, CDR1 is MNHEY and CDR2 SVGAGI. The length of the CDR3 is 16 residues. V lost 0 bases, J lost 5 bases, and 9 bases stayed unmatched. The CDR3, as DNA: TGTGCCAGCAGTTACTCGATAGGGGGCGCCGGCGAGACCCAGTACTTC. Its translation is CASSYSIGGAGETQYF.

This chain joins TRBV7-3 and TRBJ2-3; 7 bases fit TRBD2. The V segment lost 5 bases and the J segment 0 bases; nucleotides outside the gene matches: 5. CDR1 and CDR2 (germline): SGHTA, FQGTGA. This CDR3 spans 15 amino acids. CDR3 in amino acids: CASSLGGTSTDTQYF. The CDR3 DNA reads TGTGCCAGCAGCCTGGGAGGGACTAGCACAGATACGCAGTATTTT.

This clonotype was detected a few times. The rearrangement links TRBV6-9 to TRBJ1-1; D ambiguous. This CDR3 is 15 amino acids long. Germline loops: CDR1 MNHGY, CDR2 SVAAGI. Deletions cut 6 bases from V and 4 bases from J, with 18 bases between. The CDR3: CASSPRVPPGTEAFF. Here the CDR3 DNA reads TGTGCCAGCAGCCCCCGGGTTCCTCCGGGCACTGAAGCTTTCTTT.

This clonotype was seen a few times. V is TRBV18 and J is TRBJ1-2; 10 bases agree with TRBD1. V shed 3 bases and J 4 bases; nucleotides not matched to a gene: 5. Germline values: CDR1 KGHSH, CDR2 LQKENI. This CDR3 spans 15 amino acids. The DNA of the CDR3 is TGTGCCAGCTCACCTTCGACAGGGGGCGCCTATGGCTACACCTTC. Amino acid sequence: CASSPSTGGAYGYTF.

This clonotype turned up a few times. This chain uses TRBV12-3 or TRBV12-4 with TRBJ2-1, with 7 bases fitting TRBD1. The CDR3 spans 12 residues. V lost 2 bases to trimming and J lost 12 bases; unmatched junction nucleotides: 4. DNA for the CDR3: TGTGCCAGCAGTTTAACGGCAGGGGGGCAGTTCTTC. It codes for CASSLTAGGQFF.

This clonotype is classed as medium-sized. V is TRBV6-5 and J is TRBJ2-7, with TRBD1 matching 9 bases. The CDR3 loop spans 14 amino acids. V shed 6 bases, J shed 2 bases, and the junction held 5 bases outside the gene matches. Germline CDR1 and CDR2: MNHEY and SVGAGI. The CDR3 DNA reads TGTGCCAGCAGACTGACAGGGGGAACCTACGAGCAGTACTTC. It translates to CASRLTGGTYEQYF.

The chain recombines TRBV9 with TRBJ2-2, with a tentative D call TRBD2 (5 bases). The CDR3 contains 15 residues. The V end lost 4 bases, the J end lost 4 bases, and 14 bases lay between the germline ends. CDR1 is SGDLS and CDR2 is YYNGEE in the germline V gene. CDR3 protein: CASSSGSFLTGELFF. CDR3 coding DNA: TGTGCCAGCAGCTCGGGGAGCTTTCTCACCGGGGAGCTGTTTTTT.

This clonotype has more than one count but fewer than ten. The CDR3: CASSYSFNTGELFF. The CDR3, as DNA: TGTGCCAGCAGTTACTCGTTTAACACCGGGGAGCTGTTTTTT. The chain recombines TRBV6-5 with TRBJ2-2; D is uncertain. V lost 0 bases and J 2 bases, leaving 4 bases between the germline ends. Germline V CDR1 and CDR2: MNHEY, SVGAGI. The CDR3 runs to 14 residues.

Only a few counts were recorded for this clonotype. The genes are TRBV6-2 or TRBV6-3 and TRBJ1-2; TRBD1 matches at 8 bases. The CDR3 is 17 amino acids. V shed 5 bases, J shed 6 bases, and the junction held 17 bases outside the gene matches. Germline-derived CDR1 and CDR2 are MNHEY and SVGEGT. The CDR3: CASSKRTQGAARDGYTF. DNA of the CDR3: TGTGCCAGCAGTAAAAGGACCCAGGGGGCCGCCAGGGATGGCTACACCTTC.

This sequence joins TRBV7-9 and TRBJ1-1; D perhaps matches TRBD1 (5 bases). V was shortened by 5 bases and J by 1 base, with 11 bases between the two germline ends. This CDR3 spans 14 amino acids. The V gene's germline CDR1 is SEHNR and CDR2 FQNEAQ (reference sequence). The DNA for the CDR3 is TGTGCCAGCAGCCCTGGAGGGACGAACACTGAAGCTTTCTTT. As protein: CASSPGGTNTEAFF.

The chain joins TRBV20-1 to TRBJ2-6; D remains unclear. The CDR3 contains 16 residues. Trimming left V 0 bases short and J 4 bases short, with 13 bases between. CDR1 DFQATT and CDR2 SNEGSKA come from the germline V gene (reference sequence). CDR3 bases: TGCAGTGCTAGAGATGAGAGAAAATCAGGGGCCAACGTCCTGACTTTC. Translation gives CSARDERKSGANVLTF.